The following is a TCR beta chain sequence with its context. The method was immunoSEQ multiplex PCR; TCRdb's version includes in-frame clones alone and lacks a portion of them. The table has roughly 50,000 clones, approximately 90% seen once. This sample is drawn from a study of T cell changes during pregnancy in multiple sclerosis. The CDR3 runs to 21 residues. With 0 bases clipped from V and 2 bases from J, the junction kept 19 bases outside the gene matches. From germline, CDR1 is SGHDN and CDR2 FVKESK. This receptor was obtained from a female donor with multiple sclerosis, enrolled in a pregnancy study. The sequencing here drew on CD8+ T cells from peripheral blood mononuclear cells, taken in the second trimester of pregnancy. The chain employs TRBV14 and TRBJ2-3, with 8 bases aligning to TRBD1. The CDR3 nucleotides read TGTGCCAGCAGCCAAGATACCACCTTAATGAGGACAGGGATGAACACAGATACGCAGTATTTT. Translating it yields CASSQDTTLMRTGMNTDTQYF.